Each of the 5 T cell receptor beta chains below was sequenced from the same sample in a study of blood T cell repertoires in COVID-19. Repertoires were generated with immunoSEQ multiplex PCR, while TCRdb's copy carries only in-frame clones and drops some. Of hundreds of thousands of clones listed, around nine tenths are singletons. The sequenced sample consisted of peripheral blood. The receptors here all came from a man aged 60 to 75 with COVID-19, enrolled during active disease.

The V gene is TRBV21-1, the J gene TRBJ2-5; the D call of TRBD1 is as the table states it, not checked on the DNA. TRBV21-1 is a pseudogene locus. The CDR3 runs to 16 residues. For the CDR3, the DNA is TGTGCCAGCAGCACCGGACAGGGCTCTTACCAAGAGACCCAGTACTTC. This translates into CASSTGQGSYQETQYF.

The gene calls are TRBV7-9 and TRBJ2-1; 7 bases map to TRBD2. Germline V gene lookup returns CDR1 SEHNR and CDR2 FQNEAQ (reference sequence). The CDR3 extends over 16 amino acids. The J segment lost 3 bases and the V segment lost 7 bases, leaving 12 bases of the junction unmatched. The CDR3 spells CASTPAGLSSYNEQFF. The CDR3 region has the DNA TGTGCCAGCACTCCAGCGGGACTGTCAAGCTACAATGAGCAGTTCTTC.

The rearrangement joins TRBV6-5 to TRBJ1-2; D is unresolved. Trimming removed 6 bases at V and 4 bases at J, with 12 bases between. This CDR3 spans 13 amino acids. From germline, CDR1 is MNHEY and CDR2 SVGAGI. In DNA, the CDR3 is TGTGCCAGCAGGGTAAACAGCCGCTATGGCTACACCTTC. It encodes CASRVNSRYGYTF.

The J gene is TRBJ1-3, the V gene TRBV3-1 (or the pseudogene TRBV3-2); no firm D call. V was pared by 5 bases and J by 3 bases, with 2 bases between. The CDR3 is 11 amino acids. Germline CDR1 and CDR2: LGHDT and YNNKEL (reference sequence). The DNA for the CDR3 is TGTGCCAGCAGCTATGGAAACACCATATATTTT. Protein sequence: CASSYGNTIYF.

The chain uses TRBV7-8 and TRBJ1-1, with a weak D call TRBD1 (6 bases). V was shortened by 6 bases and J by 4 bases, with 21 bases between the two germline ends. The germline gives CDR1 SGHVS, CDR2 FQNEAQ. CDR3 length equals 16 residues. Here the CDR3 reads CASRRPGGGPGTEAFF. CDR3 nucleotide sequence: TGTGCCAGCAGACGCCCCGGGGGGGGCCCGGGCACTGAAGCTTTCTTT.